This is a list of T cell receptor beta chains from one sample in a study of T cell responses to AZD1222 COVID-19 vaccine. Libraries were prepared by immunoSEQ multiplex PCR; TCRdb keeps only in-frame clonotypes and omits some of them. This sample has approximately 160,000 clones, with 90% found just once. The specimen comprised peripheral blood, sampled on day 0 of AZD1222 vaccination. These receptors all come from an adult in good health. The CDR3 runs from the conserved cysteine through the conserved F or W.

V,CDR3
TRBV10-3,CAISDARDRGSSNYGYTF
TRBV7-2,CASSFALAGGLSVSYEQYF
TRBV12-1,CASSLSPGQPFSGHNEQFF
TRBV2,CASSEESQVYEQYF
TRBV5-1,CASSPGRINYGYTF
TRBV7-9,CASSLSPGFPSNEAFF
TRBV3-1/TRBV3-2,CASSRNYASGEQYF
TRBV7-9,CASRFLAGDSYEQYF
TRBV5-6,CASSRGDRNTEAFF
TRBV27,CASSLDRGRGETQYF
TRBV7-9,CASSRGRGLNTEAFF
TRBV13,CASSLGLQGNTGELFF
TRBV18,CASSPGLNTGELFF
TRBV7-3,CASSGLAEHYEQYF
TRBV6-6,CASSKDSGPNEKLFF
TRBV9,CASSPGLAGGSKQFF
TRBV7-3,CASKEAGGPFHEQFF
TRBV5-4,CASSLGGGSDNEQFF
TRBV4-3,CASSHGAVSGELFF
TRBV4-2,CASSQEGPFSGGVTNEQFF
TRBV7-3,CASSLNLAGAYNEQFF
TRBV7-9,CASSLTDYEQYF
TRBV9,CASSVAGASGHIQYF
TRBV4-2,CASSQDGYNEQFF
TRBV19,CASSIQGANTQYF
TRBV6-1,CASSEEKGIQAFF
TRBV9,CASSVEGGRSGNTIYF
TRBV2,CASSGSPGGSTDTQYF
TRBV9,CASSGAGAVDTQYF
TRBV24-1,CATSDSGRYGYTF
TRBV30,CAWSVGLAGGPSREYF
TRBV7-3,CASSLPPGGTQYF
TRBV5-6,CASSLPDYNTEAFF
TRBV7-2,CASSTWDRGPDTQYF
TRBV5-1,CASSRPGQGLTGELFF
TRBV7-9,CASSYLGALMLFF
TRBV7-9,CASSLSTTGNYGYTF
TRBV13,CASSLIVGRGSGNTIYF
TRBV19,CASSYSTSATDTQYF
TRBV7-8,CASSLEGGGTDTQYF
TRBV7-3,CASSQSDRQQETQYF
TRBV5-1,CASSLRQGTGTEAFF
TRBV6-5,CASSYGTGANEKLFF
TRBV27,CASSFGPPDTQYF
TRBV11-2,CASSESTYEQYF
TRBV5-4,CASSSPRGETDTQYF
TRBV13,CASSLGEGLAVYEQYF
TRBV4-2,CASSPVVGPGNTIYF